This T cell receptor (beta chain) appears in the sequencing data of a study of shared clonotypes between healthy human individuals. Overall study results and limits: Sampling involved blood alone; tissue repertoires likely differ.

CDR3 size: 13 residues. Looked up from germline, CDR1 is SGHRS and CDR2 is YFSETQ. V was cut by 4 bases and J by 7 bases, with 14 bases left in between. The sample holds one count of this clone. Its specificity is not known. Sequencing was performed with immunoSEQ multiplex PCR; in TCRdb, only in-frame clones are kept and a portion is missing. The sample yields fewer than 400,000 clones, over 65% seen once. The chain combines TRBV5-1 with TRBJ2-5; D gene ambiguous. This clonotype was sampled from a man younger than 45 in good health. The sequenced sample consisted of memory CD4+ T cells sorted from blood. The sample's subset: CD45RA-negative fraction. For the CDR3, the DNA is TGCGCCAGCAGCCCCCAGGAGTGGGGGACCCAGTACTTC. Translated: CASSPQEWGTQYF.